This passage covers 3 T cell receptor beta chains from one sample sequenced in a study of cytomegalovirus exposure and HLA in healthy donors. Here immunoSEQ multiplex PCR was the method, and the copy in TCRdb shows in-frame clones only, minus some. The top ten hold around 14% of the sample, which has more than 45,000 clones, about 88% seen once. Sequencing was done on a sample of PBMCs. These receptors were obtained from a woman aged 18 to 35 in good health and CMV-seronegative.

The gene calls are TRBV5-1 and TRBJ2-3; no clear D gene. The CDR3 has 15 residues. In germline, CDR1 is SGHRS, CDR2 YFSETQ. Trimming cost V 1 base and J 0 bases, with 9 bases left between them. CDR3 sequence: CASSLMASSTDTQYF. CDR3 DNA: TGCGCCAGCAGCTTGATGGCCAGTAGCACAGATACGCAGTATTTT.

The chain employs TRBV5-5 and TRBJ1-5, with D tentatively TRBD1 (6 bases). Trimming shortened V by 0 bases and J by 4 bases, and 17 bases separated the two germline ends. The germline gives CDR1 SGHKS, CDR2 YYEKEE (reference sequence). The CDR3 has 17 amino acids. The CDR3 DNA reads as TGTGCCAGCAGCTTGGTTTACACAGGGACCCATAATCAGCCCCAGCATTTT. This translates into CASSLVYTGTHNQPQHF.

The chain combines TRBV28 with TRBJ1-1; TRBD1 is a possible D gene (5 bases). This CDR3 region has 15 residues. Germline CDR1 reads MDHEN; CDR2 reads SYDVKM. The germline V and J ends were trimmed by 10 bases and 2 bases, with 20 bases remaining between them. CDR3 sequence (DNA): TGTGCCACCCTACCACTCGGGGGTCCTAACACTGAAGCTTTCTTT. It yields the protein CATLPLGGPNTEAFF.